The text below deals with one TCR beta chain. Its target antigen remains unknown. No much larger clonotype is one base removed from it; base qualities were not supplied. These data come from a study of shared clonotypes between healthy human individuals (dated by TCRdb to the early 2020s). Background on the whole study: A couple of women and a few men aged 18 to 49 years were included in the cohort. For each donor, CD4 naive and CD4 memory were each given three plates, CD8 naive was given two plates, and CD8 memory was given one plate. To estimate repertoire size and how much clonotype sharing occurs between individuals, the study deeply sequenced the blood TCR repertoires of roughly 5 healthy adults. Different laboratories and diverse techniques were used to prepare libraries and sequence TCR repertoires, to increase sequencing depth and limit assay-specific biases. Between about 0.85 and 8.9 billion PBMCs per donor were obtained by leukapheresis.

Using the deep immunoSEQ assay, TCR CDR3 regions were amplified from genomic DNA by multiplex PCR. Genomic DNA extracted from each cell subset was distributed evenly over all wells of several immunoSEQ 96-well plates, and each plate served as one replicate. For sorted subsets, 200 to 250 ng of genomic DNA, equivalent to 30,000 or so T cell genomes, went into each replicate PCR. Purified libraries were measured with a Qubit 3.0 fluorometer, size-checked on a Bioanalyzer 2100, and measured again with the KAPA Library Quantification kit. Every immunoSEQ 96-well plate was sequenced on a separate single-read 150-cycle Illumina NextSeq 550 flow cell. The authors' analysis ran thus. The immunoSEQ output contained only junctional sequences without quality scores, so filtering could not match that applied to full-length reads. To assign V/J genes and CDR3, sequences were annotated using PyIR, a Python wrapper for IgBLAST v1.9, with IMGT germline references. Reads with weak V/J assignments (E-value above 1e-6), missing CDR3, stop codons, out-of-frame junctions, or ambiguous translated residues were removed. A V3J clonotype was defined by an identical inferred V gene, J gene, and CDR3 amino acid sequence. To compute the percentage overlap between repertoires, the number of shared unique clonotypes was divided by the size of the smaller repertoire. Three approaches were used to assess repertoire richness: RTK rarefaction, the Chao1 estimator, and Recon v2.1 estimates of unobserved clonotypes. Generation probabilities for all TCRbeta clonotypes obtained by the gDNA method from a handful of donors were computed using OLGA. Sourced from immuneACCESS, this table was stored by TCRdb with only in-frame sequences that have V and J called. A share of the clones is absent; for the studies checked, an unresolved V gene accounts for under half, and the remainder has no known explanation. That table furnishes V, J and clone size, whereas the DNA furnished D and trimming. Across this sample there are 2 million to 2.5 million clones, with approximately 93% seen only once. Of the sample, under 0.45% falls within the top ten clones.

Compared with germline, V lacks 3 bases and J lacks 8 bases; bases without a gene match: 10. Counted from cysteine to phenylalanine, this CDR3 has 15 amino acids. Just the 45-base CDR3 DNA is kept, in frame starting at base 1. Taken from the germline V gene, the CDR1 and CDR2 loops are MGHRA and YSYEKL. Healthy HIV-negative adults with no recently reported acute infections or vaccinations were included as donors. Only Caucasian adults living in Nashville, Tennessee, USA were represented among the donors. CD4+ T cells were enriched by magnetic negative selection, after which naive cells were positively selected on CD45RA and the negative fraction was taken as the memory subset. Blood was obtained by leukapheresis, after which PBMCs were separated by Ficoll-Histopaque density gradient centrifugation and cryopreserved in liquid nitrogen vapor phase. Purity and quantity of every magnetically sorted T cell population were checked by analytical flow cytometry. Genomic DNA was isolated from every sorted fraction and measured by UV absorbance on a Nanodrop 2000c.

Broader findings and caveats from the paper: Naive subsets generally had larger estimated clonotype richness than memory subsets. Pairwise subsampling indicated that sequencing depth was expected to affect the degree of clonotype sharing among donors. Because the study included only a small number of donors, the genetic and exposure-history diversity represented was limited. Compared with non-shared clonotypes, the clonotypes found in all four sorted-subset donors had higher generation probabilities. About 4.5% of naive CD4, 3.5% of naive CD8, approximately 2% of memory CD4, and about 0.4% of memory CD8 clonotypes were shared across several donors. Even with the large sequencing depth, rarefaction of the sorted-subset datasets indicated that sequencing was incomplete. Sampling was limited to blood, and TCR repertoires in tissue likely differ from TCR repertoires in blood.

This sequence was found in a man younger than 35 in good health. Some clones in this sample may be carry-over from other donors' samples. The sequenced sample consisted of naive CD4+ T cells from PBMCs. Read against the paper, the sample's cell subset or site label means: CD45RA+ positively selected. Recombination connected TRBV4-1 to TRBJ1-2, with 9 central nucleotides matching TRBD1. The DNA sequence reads TGCGCCAGCAGCCACTGGACAGGGGCCTGGGAGGGCTACACCTTC. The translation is CASSHWTGAWEGYTF.